The sequence of this TCR beta chain was determined in a study of blood T cell repertoires in COVID-19. Study-level information: Specimens from acute and convalescent COVID-19 originated in the United States, Italy and Spain. Sources were T cells, B-cell-depleted T cells, or PBMCs; the material itself was cDNA or gDNA.

This CDR3 has 17 amino acids. Germline V gene lookup returns CDR1 MNHEY and CDR2 SVGEGT. Losses at the gene ends were 2 bases for V and 4 bases for J; bases not matched to a gene: 9. Under the authors' procedure: Estimation of nucleated cell counts relied on the amplification of reference gene primers. Using immunoSEQ multiplex PCR, the repertoire was profiled, and TCRdb retains in-frame clones only, with some absent. V, J and clone size were drawn from that table, and D and trimming were deduced from the DNA. The table has tens of thousands of clones, about nine tenths seen once. V is TRBV6-2 or TRBV6-3 and J is TRBJ2-7, with TRBD2 matching 12 bases. This receptor was taken from a man aged 45-60 years with active COVID-19. The specimen sequenced was peripheral blood. CDR3 amino acids: CASSYETSGSVQYEQYF. DNA for the CDR3: TGTGCCAGCAGTTACGAGACTAGCGGGAGTGTACAATACGAGCAGTACTTC.